This T cell receptor beta chain was documented in a study of regulatory T cells in long-lasting Graves disease. Germline V gives CDR1 SGHAT, CDR2 FQNNGV. V lost 1 base, J lost 6 bases, and 10 bases lay in between. The CDR3 extends over 14 amino acids. The time point was: newly diagnosed GD, antithyroid drugs for less than 3 months. From RNA extracted from PBMCs, the TCR library was made. Arm-PCR of CDR3 regions and iRepertoire HTBI primers were used to build TCR beta libraries. TCRdb re-called the multiplex PCR reads with MiXCR, one entry per CDR3 protein. The sample contains about 500,000 distinct CDR3 sequences, 9.5% to 15% of which appear only once. These data were also reused for a study on T cells in Graves' hyperthyroidism and ophthalmopathy.

The V call is TRBV11-2, the J call TRBJ2-1, with D unresolved. This TCR derives from a woman in her 30s with Graves disease. Here the sequenced sample was peripheral blood mononuclear cells (PBMCs), taken at new diagnosis, from a patient treated with antithyroid drugs. CDR3 nucleotide sequence: TGTGCCAGCAGCTTAGGAGACTGGACCAATGAGCAGTTCTTC. It yields the protein CASSLGDWTNEQFF.